One sample yielded the 22 T cell receptor beta chains listed below, sequenced in a study of T-cell reconstitution after alpha-beta-depleted transplantation in children. As it was prepared, the TCRbeta library received unique molecular identifiers. One entry per CDR3 protein results from TCRdb running MiXCR on the PCR reads. The sample lists a few hundred thousand distinct CDR3 sequences, 20% to 30% occurring once. The material was PBMCs, obtained before TCRalphabeta/CD19-depleted stem cell transplant. These receptors came from a boy younger than two with Wiskott-Aldrich syndrome, due to receive a stem cell transplant.

V is TRBV20-1 and J is TRBJ2-3; D call uncertain. V was clipped by 4 bases and J by 2 bases, with 13 bases between them. The germline V gene has CDR1 DFQATT and CDR2 SNEGSKA (reference sequence). This CDR3 contains 14 residues. The CDR3 nucleotides read TGCAGTGCTAAAGAGAGGTACCCCACAGATACGCAGTATTTT. Its protein is CSAKERYPTDTQYF.

This chain links TRBV5-1 with TRBJ2-1, with a tentative D call TRBD1 (6 bases). Germline CDR1 SGHRS, CDR2 YFSETQ. The CDR3 totals 13 residues. Between the trimmed V and J ends, which lost 0 bases and 16 bases, there was a span of 17 bases. CDR3 bases: TGCGCCAGCAGCTTGGAAGGTCAGGGGAGCTTATTCTTC. This gives the protein CASSLEGQGSLFF.

In its sample, this clonotype was seen a few times. The chain is built from TRBV24-1 and TRBJ2-3; 9 nucleotides align to TRBD2. J gave up 5 bases and V 7 bases, and 6 bases lay outside the gene matches. This CDR3 comprises 14 residues. Germline V lookup: CDR1 KGHDR, CDR2 SFDVKD. The CDR3 sequence is CATSVAGEGDTQYF. DNA for the CDR3: TGTGCCACCAGCGTAGCGGGAGAAGGAGATACGCAGTATTTT.

The J gene is TRBJ2-7, the V gene TRBV20-1; 8 bases map to TRBD2. CDR3 length: 12 amino acids. V shed 6 bases and J 6 bases; nucleotides not matched to a gene: 7. Per the germline V gene, CDR1 is DFQATT and CDR2 is SNEGSKA (reference sequence). CDR3 bases: TGCAGTGCCGGCAGCGGGAGCGGCGAGCAGTACTTC. It specifies CSAGSGSGEQYF.

This clonotype was observed a handful of times. The chain couples TRBV27 to TRBJ2-3; TRBD2 matches 10 bases. This CDR3 comprises 15 residues. Trimming at V came to 5 bases and at J to 3 bases, leaving 5 bases not matched to a gene. Germline V gene sequence: CDR1 MNHEY, CDR2 SMNVEV (reference sequence). Written as DNA, the CDR3 is TGTGCCAGCAGTATCAGCGGGAGGGGAACAGATACGCAGTATTTT. Encoded protein: CASSISGRGTDTQYF.

The CDR3, as DNA: TGCGCCAGCAGCTTGGCCGCGGGAGGATCTGATGAGCAGTTCTTC. Protein product: CASSLAAGGSDEQFF. The chain couples TRBV5-1 to TRBJ2-1; TRBD2 agrees at 8 bases. Germline V lookup: CDR1 SGHRS, CDR2 YFSETQ. J lost 8 bases, V lost 0 bases, and 7 bases had no gene match. This CDR3 contains 15 residues. Based on the CDR3 plus reference TRBV5-1 and TRBJ2-1, the full variable domain is KAGVTQTPRYLIKTRGQQVTLSCSPISGHRSVSWYQQTPGQGLQFLFEYFSETQRNKGNFPGRFSGRQFSNSRSEMNVSTLELGDSALYLCASSLAAGGSDEQFFGPGTRLTVL.

The J gene is TRBJ2-3, the V gene TRBV3-1; D perhaps matches TRBD2 (5 bases). CDR1 and CDR2 (germline): LGHDT, YNNKEL (reference sequence). Between the trimmed V and J ends, which lost 1 base and 8 bases, there was a span of 16 bases. This CDR3 has 15 residues. DNA for the CDR3: TGTGCCAGCAGCCAAGTGGGCCGAAAGGAGGTTACGCAGTATTTT. Translation gives CASSQVGRKEVTQYF.

The V call is TRBV6-6, the J call TRBJ1-1, with D uncertain. Germline values: CDR1 MNHNY, CDR2 SVGAGI (reference sequence). Trimming shortened V by 6 bases and J by 11 bases, and 19 bases separated the two germline ends. The CDR3 sequence is 13 residues long. Here the CDR3 reads CASRLTPDDWAFF. The CDR3 coding sequence is TGTGCCAGCAGATTGACCCCGGACGATTGGGCTTTCTTT.

This clonotype was detected once. The chain couples TRBV29-1 to TRBJ2-1; the D gene could be TRBD1 or TRBD2 (6 bases each). Germline-derived CDR1 and CDR2 are SQVTM and ANQGSEA. Trimming left V 0 bases short and J 0 bases short, with 15 bases between. The CDR3 has 17 residues. The CDR3 region is CSVEDRGGSVSYNEQFF. CDR3 nucleotides: TGCAGCGTTGAAGATCGAGGGGGGAGTGTCTCCTACAATGAGCAGTTCTTC.

The CDR3 coding sequence is TGCGCCAGCGGTAGGAGGGGGAATGAGCAGTTCTTC. Its translation: CASGRRGNEQFF. V usage is TRBV5-1 and J usage is TRBJ2-1, with D perhaps matching TRBD1 or TRBD2 (6 bases each). Germline assignment: CDR1 SGHRS and CDR2 YFSETQ. V was clipped by 7 bases and J by 7 bases, with 12 bases between them. This CDR3 is built from 12 residues.

The CDR3 loop reads CASSKVLLADHNEQFF. CDR3 DNA sequence: TGTGCCAGCAGTAAAGTATTATTAGCGGACCACAATGAGCAGTTCTTC. V and J are TRBV2 and TRBJ2-1, with D maybe TRBD2 (6 bases). Trimming shortened V by 5 bases and J by 5 bases, and 19 bases separated the two germline ends. CDR3 length: 16 residues. In germline, CDR1 is SNHLY, CDR2 FYNNEI. Complete variable domain (other parts from reference TRBV2 and TRBJ2-1): EPEVTQTPSHQVTQMGQEVILRCVPISNHLYFYWYRQILGQKVEFLVSFYNNEISEKSEIFDDQFSVERPDGSNFTLKIRSTKLEDSAMYFCASSKVLLADHNEQFFGPGTRLTVL.

This clonotype showed up just a few times. This chain's CDR3 is CSARDLVRTSGYNEQFF. The CDR3 DNA sequence: TGCAGTGCTAGAGATCTCGTTAGGACTAGCGGCTACAATGAGCAGTTCTTC. The chain carries TRBV20-1 and TRBJ2-1, with 10 bases identical to TRBD2. The CDR3 has 17 amino acids. Germline CDR1 and CDR2: DFQATT and SNEGSKA (reference sequence). With 0 bases clipped from V and 3 bases from J, the junction kept 8 bases outside the gene matches.

The chain couples TRBV6-1 to TRBJ2-7, with a tentative D call TRBD1 (6 bases). V was cut by 6 bases and J by 3 bases, with 15 bases left in between. Germline V gives CDR1 MNHNS, CDR2 SASEGT. The CDR3 has 14 amino acids. The CDR3 sequence: CASRQDSNIYEQYF. CDR3 DNA sequence: TGTGCCAGCAGGCAGGACAGTAACATCTACGAGCAGTACTTC.

The V call is TRBV2, the J call TRBJ1-2, with D perhaps TRBD1 (5 bases). Germline CDR1 is SNHLY and CDR2 is FYNNEI. The CDR3 length is 12 residues. V was shortened by 1 base and J by 5 bases, with 5 bases between the two germline ends. The DNA for the CDR3 is TGTGCCAGCAGTGAAGGGGGGTATGGCTACACCTTC. Protein sequence: CASSEGGYGYTF.

This chain's CDR3 is CASSPGDRLQETQYF. The CDR3 bases are TGCGCCAGCAGCCCAGGGGACAGGCTACAAGAGACCCAGTACTTC. V is TRBV5-1 and J is TRBJ2-5; 8 bases map to TRBD1. Germline CDR1 and CDR2: SGHRS and YFSETQ. The CDR3 consists of 15 residues. J was trimmed by 2 bases and V by 4 bases; bases with no gene match: 7. The whole variable domain, filled in from reference TRBV5-1 and TRBJ2-5, reads KAGVTQTPRYLIKTRGQQVTLSCSPISGHRSVSWYQQTPGQGLQFLFEYFSETQRNKGNFPGRFSGRQFSNSRSEMNVSTLELGDSALYLCASSPGDRLQETQYFGPGTRLLVL.

This clonotype was found a few times. In DNA, the CDR3 is TGCAGCGTTATTCAGGCGGCCTACGAGCAGTACTTC. The encoded protein is CSVIQAAYEQYF. The chain recombines TRBV29-1 with TRBJ2-7, with D hard to call. The germline V gene has CDR1 SQVTM and CDR2 ANQGSEA. V was cut by 5 bases and J by 2 bases, with 10 bases left in between. The CDR3 has 12 residues.

This rearrangement joins TRBV6-2 or TRBV6-3 to TRBJ1-2; the match to TRBD1 covers 7 bases. Losses at the gene ends were 4 bases for V and 6 bases for J; bases not matched to a gene: 14. Germline V gene sequence: CDR1 MNHEY, CDR2 SVGEGT. This CDR3 has 16 amino acids. The CDR3 spells CASSSGDRPGRDGYTF. In DNA form, the CDR3 reads TGTGCCAGCAGTTCTGGGGACAGACCCGGGCGAGATGGCTACACCTTC.

The chain employs TRBV29-1 and TRBJ2-1; 9 nucleotides agree with TRBD1. This CDR3 is built from 15 residues. The V and J ends lost 2 bases and 4 bases, in that order; junction bases with no gene match: 6. Germline CDR1 and CDR2: SQVTM and ANQGSEA. The CDR3 DNA is TGCAGCGTTGAATCCCCCGGACAGGGGTACAATGAGCAGTTCTTC. It yields the protein CSVESPGQGYNEQFF.

This clonotype has more than one count but fewer than ten. The V and J genes are TRBV4-2 and TRBJ1-6; TRBD1 matches at 9 bases. This CDR3 is 15 amino acids long. Germline trimming cut 0 bases from V and 6 bases from J; bases unmatched to any gene: 0. Germline CDR1 LGHNA, CDR2 YNFKEQ. The CDR3 nucleotides read TGTGCCAGCAGCCAAGAACAGGGGGCTAATTCACCCCTCCACTTT. Encoded protein: CASSQEQGANSPLHF.

This clonotype was detected only once. The V and J genes are TRBV7-7 and TRBJ2-1; D is uncertain. V was shortened by 2 bases and J by 4 bases, with 9 bases between the two germline ends. The V gene's germline CDR1 is SSHAT and CDR2 FNYEAQ (reference sequence). The CDR3 totals 14 residues. This CDR3 is CASSLFGQYNEQFF. CDR3 in DNA: TGTGCCAGCAGCTTATTTGGTCAGTACAATGAGCAGTTCTTC. The full variable domain, its missing parts supplied by reference TRBV7-7 and TRBJ2-1, is GAGVSQSPRYKVTKRGQDVTLRCDPISSHATLYWYQQALGQGPEFLTYFNYEAQPDKSGLPSDRFSAERPEGSISTLTIQRTEQRDSAMYRCASSLFGQYNEQFFGPGTRLTVL.

This clonotype was picked up a small number of times. The CDR3 DNA reads as TGCGCCAGCAGCCAACAGGGGGCTTTCTCTGGAAACACCATATATTTT. Translation gives CASSQQGAFSGNTIYF. The chain carries TRBV5-1 and TRBJ1-3, with TRBD1 matching over 9 bases. CDR1 and CDR2 (germline): SGHRS, YFSETQ. The CDR3 is 16 amino acids. Trimming at V came to 4 bases and at J to 0 bases, leaving 5 bases not matched to a gene. Together with reference TRBV5-1 and TRBJ1-3, the CDR3 gives the full variable domain: KAGVTQTPRYLIKTRGQQVTLSCSPISGHRSVSWYQQTPGQGLQFLFEYFSETQRNKGNFPGRFSGRQFSNSRSEMNVSTLELGDSALYLCASSQQGAFSGNTIYFGEGSWLTVV.

This clonotype was detected a few times. The J gene is TRBJ2-3, the V gene TRBV11-1, with 12 nucleotides matching TRBD2. The CDR3 has 19 amino acids. The V gene end was trimmed by 4 bases and the J gene end by 4 bases; junction bases not matched to a gene: 15. Germline V gene sequence: CDR1 SGHAT, CDR2 FQDESV (reference sequence). The CDR3: CASSSRGLAGLVVADTQYF. In DNA, the CDR3 is TGTGCCAGCAGCTCGAGGGGACTAGCGGGTTTAGTGGTGGCAGATACGCAGTATTTT.